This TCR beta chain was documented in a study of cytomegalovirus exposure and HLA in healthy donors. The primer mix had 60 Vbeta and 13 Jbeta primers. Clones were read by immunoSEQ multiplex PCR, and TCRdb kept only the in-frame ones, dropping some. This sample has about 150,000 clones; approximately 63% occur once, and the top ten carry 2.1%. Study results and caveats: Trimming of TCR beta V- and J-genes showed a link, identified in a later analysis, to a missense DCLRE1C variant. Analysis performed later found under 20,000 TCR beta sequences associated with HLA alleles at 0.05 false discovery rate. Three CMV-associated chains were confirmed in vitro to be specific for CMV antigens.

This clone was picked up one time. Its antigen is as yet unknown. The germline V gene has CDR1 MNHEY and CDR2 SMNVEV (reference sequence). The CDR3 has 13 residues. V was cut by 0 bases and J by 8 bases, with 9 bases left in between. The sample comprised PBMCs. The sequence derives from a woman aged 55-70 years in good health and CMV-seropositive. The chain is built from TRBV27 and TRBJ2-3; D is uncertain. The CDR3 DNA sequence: TGTGCCAGCAGTTTATCGACCAGAGGTACGCAGTATTTT. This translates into CASSLSTRGTQYF.